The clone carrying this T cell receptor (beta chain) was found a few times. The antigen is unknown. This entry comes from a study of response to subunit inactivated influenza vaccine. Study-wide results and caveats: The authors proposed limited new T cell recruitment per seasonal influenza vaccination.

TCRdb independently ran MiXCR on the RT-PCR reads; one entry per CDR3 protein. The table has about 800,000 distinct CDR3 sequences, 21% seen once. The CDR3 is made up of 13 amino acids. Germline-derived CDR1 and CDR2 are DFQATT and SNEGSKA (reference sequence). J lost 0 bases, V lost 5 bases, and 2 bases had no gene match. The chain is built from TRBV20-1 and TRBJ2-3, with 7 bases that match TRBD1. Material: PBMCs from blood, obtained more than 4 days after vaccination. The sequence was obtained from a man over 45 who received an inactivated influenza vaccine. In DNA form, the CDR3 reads TGCAGTGCTCCGACAGGGAGCACAGATACGCAGTATTTT. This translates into CSAPTGSTDTQYF.